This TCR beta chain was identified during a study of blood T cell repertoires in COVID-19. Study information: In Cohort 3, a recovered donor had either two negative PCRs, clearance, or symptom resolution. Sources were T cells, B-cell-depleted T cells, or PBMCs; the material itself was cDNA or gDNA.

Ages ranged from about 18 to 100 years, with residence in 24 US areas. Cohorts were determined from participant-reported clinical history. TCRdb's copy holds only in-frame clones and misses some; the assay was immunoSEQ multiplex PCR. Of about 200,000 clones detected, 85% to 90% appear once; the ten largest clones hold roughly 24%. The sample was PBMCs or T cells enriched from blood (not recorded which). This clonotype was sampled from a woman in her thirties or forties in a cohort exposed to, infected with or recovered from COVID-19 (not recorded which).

CDR3 DNA sequence: TGCGCCAGCAGCGAGGCGTCGGTACCTCGAGAAAAACTGTTTTTT. Translated: CASSEASVPREKLFF. V usage is TRBV4-1 and J usage is TRBJ1-4, with D unresolved. The germline V gene encodes CDR1 MGHRA and CDR2 YSYEKL. Trimming cost V 5 bases and J 8 bases, with 18 bases left between them. This CDR3 is 15 amino acids long.